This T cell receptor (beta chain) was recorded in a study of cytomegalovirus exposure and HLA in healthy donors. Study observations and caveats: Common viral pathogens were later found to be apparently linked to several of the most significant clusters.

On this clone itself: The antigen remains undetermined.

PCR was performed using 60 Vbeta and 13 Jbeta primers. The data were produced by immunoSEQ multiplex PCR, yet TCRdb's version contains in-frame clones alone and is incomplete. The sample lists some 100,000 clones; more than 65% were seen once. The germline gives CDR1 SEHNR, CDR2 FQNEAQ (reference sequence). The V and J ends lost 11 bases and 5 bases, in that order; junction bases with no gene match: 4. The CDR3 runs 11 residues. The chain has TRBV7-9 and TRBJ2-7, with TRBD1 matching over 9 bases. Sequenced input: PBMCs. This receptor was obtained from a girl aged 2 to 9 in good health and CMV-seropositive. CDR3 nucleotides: TGTGCCTGGACAGGGGCCGACGAGCAGTACTTC. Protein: CAWTGADEQYF.